The next 5 T cell receptor beta chains were all read from a single sample in a study of T cell responses to AZD1222 COVID-19 vaccine. Data came from immunoSEQ multiplex PCR; TCRdb stores just in-frame clones and leaves some out. The sample holds 180,000 or so clones; 88% are singletons and the top ten take 25% to 30%. The sequencing here drew on peripheral blood, taken 28 days after the second AZD1222 dose. These receptors were collected from an adult who received the AZD1222 COVID-19 vaccine.

This chain links TRBV29-1 with TRBJ2-4; D gene uncertain. With 3 bases removed from V and 0 bases from J, the gap between germline ends came to 3 bases. The CDR3 is made up of 12 amino acids. Germline-derived CDR1 and CDR2 are SQVTM and ANQGSEA. The CDR3 sequence is CSVDLAKNIQYF. CDR3 nucleotides: TGCAGCGTTGACTTAGCCAAAAACATTCAGTACTTC.

The V and J genes are TRBV28 and TRBJ1-2; D not certain. Germline CDR1 is MDHEN and CDR2 is SYDVKM. CDR3 length equals 13 residues. V was cut by 3 bases and J by 6 bases, with 11 bases left in between. For the CDR3, the DNA is TGTGCCAGCAGTTTTGCTGGTTCCGATGGCTACACCTTC. It codes for CASSFAGSDGYTF.

A note on this clone: The junction does not match germline at one end; this may be a read error. The chain has TRBV7-7 and TRBJ2-2, with D perhaps TRBD2 (6 bases). The germline CDR1 and CDR2 sequences are SSHAT and FNYEAQ (reference sequence). This CDR3 region has 14 residues. The CDR3 bases are TGTGCTAGCAGCCTTAGCGGAGGGGCCGGGGAGCTGTTTTTT. This translates into CASSLSGGAGELFF.

V and J are TRBV9 and TRBJ2-1; 8 nucleotides match TRBD2. Germline CDR1 is SGDLS and CDR2 is YYNGEE. The CDR3 contains 15 residues. V shed 4 bases and J 6 bases; nucleotides not matched to a gene: 9. The CDR3 nucleotides read TGTGCCAGCAGCACTCCGGGACTAGGGTCCAATGAGCAGTTCTTC. Amino acid sequence: CASSTPGLGSNEQFF.

This clone was picked up one time. The chain joins TRBV24-1 to TRBJ2-1, with D maybe TRBD2 (6 bases). V was shortened by 7 bases and J by 0 bases, with 12 bases between the two germline ends. Germline CDR1 reads KGHDR; CDR2 reads SFDVKD. CDR3 size: 15 residues. CDR3 sequence (DNA): TGTGCCACCAGCCGGGACGGGGGCTCCTACAATGAGCAGTTCTTC. It codes for CATSRDGGSYNEQFF.